This TCR beta chain originates from a study of identical twins. This clonotype was observed a few times. MiXCR, run by TCRdb on the 5' RACE reads, gives a single entry per CDR3 protein. Among approximately 210,000 distinct CDR3 sequences, roughly 7.1% were seen once, and the ten largest hold 14% to 15%. CDR1 is KGHSH and CDR2 is LQKENI in the germline V gene. V was trimmed by 6 bases and J by 2 bases, leaving 16 bases between them. The CDR3 runs to 15 residues. Separately, the same data were catalogued under a study of T cells expressing NK-cell markers.

This sequence joins TRBV18 and TRBJ1-1; D not resolved. This sequence originates from a woman in her late teens or twenties in good health. Sequenced input: CD8+ T cells sorted from blood. Here the CDR3 reads CASSVVGSFNTEAFF. The CDR3 nucleotides are TGTGCCAGCTCCGTCGTTGGCAGTTTTAACACTGAAGCTTTCTTT.